This T cell receptor (beta chain) was sequenced for a study of Ad26.COV2.S vaccination and SARS-CoV-2 variants. The table came from immunoSEQ multiplex PCR; TCRdb's copy has only in-frame clones and leaves some out. The sample has approximately 400,000 clones; about 90% are singletons. V lost 2 bases, J lost 4 bases, and 8 bases lay in between. Germline V CDR1 and CDR2: SGHAT, FQDESV (reference sequence). This CDR3 has 14 amino acids. For this clone: Its antigen is undetermined.

General study findings and limits: Vaccinees displayed broader spike-specific TCR repertoires than placebo recipients. There was reportedly substantial breadth in spike-specific CD8+ and CD4+ T cell responses after vaccination.

Sequencing used peripheral blood, obtained after recovery from COVID-19. V usage is TRBV11-1 and J usage is TRBJ2-2, with D tentatively TRBD1 or TRBD2 (5 bases each). This clonotype was obtained from a human donor who had recovered from COVID-19. CDR3 amino acids: CASSLPGPTGELFF. In DNA form, the CDR3 reads TGTGCCAGCAGCTTACCGGGGCCCACCGGGGAGCTGTTTTTT.